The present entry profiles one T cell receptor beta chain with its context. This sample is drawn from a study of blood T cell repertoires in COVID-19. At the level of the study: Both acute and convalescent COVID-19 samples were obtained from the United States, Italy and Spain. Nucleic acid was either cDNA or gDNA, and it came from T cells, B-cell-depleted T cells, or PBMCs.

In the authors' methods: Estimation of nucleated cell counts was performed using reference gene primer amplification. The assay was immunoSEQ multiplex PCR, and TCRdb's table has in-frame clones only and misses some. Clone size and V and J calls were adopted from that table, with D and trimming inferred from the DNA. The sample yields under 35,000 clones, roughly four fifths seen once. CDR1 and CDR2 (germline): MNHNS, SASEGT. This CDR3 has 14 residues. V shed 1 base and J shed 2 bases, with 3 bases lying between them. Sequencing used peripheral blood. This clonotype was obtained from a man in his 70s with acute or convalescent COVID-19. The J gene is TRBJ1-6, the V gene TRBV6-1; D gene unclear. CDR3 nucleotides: TGTGCCAGCAGTGAAGGTACCTATAATTCACCCCTCCACTTT. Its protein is CASSEGTYNSPLHF.